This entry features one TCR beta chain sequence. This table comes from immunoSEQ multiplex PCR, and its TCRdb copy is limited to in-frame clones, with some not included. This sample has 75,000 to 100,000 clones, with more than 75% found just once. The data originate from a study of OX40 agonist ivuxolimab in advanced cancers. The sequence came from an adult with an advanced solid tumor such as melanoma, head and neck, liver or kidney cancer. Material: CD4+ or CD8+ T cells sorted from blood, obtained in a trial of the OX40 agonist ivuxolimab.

The CDR3 loop reads CASSPARLAGVGQFF. For the CDR3, the DNA is TGTGCCAGCTCACCAGCGAGACTAGCGGGAGTGGGGCAGTTCTTC. The chain recombines TRBV18 with TRBJ2-1; 12 bases map to TRBD2. J lost 12 bases, V lost 2 bases, and 8 bases had no gene match. Per the germline V gene, CDR1 is KGHSH and CDR2 is LQKENI. The CDR3 is 15 residues long.